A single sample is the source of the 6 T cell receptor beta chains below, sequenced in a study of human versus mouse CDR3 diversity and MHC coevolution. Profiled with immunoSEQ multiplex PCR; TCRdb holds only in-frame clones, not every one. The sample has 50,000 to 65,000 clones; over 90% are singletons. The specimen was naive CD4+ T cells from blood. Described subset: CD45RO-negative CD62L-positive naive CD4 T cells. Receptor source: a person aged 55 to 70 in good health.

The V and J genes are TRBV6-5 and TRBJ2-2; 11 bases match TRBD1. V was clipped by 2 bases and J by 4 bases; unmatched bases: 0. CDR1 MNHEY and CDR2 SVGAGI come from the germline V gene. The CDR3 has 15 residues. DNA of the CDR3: TGTGCCAGCAGTTACGGGACAGGGGGCACCGGGGAGCTGTTTTTT. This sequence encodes CASSYGTGGTGELFF.

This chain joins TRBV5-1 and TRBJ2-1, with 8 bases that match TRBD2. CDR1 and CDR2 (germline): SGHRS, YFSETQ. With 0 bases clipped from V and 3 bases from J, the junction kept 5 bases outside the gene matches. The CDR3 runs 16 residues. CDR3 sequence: CASSLATSALYNEQFF. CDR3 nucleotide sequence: TGCGCCAGCAGCTTGGCGACTAGCGCGCTCTACAATGAGCAGTTCTTC.

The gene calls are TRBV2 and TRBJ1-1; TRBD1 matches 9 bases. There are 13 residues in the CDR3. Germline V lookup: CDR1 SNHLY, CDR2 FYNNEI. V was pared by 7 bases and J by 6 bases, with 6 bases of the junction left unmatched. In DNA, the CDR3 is TGTGCCAGCAACGGACAGGGGAGGGCTGAAGCTTTCTTT. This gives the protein CASNGQGRAEAFF.

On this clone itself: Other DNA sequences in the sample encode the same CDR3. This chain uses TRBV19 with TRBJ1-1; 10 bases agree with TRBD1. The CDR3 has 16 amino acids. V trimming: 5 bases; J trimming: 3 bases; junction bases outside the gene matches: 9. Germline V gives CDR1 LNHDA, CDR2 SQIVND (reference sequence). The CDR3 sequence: CASSRRQGALDTEAFF. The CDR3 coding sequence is TGTGCCAGTAGTCGACGACAGGGGGCTTTGGACACTGAAGCTTTCTTT.

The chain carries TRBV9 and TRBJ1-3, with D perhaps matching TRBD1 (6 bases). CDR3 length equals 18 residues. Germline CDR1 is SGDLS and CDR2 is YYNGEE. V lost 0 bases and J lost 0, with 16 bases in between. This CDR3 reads CASSVGWGGALSGNTIYF. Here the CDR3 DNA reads TGTGCCAGCAGCGTAGGATGGGGGGGGGCCCTCTCTGGAAACACCATATATTTT.

The DNA for the CDR3 is TGTGCCAGCAGTTACAGCGGGGTCGACACCGGGGAGCTGTTTTTT. Encoded protein: CASSYSGVDTGELFF. The rearrangement links TRBV6-6 to TRBJ2-2, with 7 positions matching TRBD2. The CDR3 contains 15 residues. V was clipped by 2 bases and J by 3 bases; unmatched bases: 3. Per the germline V gene, CDR1 is MNHNY and CDR2 is SVGAGI (reference sequence).